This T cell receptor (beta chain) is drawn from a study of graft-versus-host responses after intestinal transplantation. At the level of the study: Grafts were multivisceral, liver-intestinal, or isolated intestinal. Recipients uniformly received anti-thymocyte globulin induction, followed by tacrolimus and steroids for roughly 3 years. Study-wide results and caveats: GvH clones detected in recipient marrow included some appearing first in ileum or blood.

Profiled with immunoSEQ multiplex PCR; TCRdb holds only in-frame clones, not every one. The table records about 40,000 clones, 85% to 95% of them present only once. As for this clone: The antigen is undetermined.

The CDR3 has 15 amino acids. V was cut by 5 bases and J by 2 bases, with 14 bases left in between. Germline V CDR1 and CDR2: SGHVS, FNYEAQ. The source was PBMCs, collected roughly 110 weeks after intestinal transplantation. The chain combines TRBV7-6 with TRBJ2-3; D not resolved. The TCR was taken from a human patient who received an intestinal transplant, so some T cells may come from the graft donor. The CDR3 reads CASSRRAGVTDTQYF. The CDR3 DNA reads TGTGCCAGCAGCCGCCGGGCTGGAGTCACAGATACGCAGTATTTT.